The 9 T cell receptor beta chains given below trace back to one sample, sequenced in a study of T cell responses to AZD1222 COVID-19 vaccine. Produced via immunoSEQ multiplex PCR; TCRdb's table is partial and in-frame only. The sample holds around 100,000 clones, 87% seen once. The material sequenced was peripheral blood, taken on day 0 of AZD1222 vaccination. These receptors were collected from an adult in good health.

In this sample, this clone turned up once. The chain uses TRBV11-3 and TRBJ1-2; TRBD1 aligns across 8 bases. Germline V CDR1 and CDR2: SGHNT, YENEEA. The junction had 7 bases not matched to a gene; V was cut back by 1 base and J by 3 bases. CDR3 length: 16 amino acids. In DNA form, the CDR3 reads TGTGCCAGCAGCTTAGGATTTAACAGGGGGTACTATGGCTACACCTTC. Its translation is CASSLGFNRGYYGYTF.

This chain joins TRBV15 and TRBJ1-1; D is undetermined. Trimming took 0 bases from V and 0 from J, leaving 5 bases between them. The CDR3 has 14 residues. Germline CDR1 is LNHNV and CDR2 is YYDKDF (reference sequence). Written as DNA, the CDR3 is TGTGCCACCAGCAGAGATTACCTGAACACTGAAGCTTTCTTT. Translating it yields CATSRDYLNTEAFF. The entire variable domain, with the rest obtained from reference TRBV15 and TRBJ1-1, is as follows: DAMVIQNPRYQVTQFGKPVTLSCSQTLNHNVMYWYQQKSSQAPKLLFHYYDKDFNNEADTPDNFQSRRPNTSFCFLDIRSPGLGDTAMYLCATSRDYLNTEAFFGQGTRLTVV.

The chain is built from TRBV27 and TRBJ2-5; 9 bases agree with TRBD1. CDR3 length equals 16 residues. CDR1 and CDR2 from the germline V gene are MNHEY and SMNVEV (reference sequence). After removal of 2 bases from V and 1 base from J, the junction contained 5 bases not matched to a gene. This CDR3 reads CASSLTGTGLQETQYF. The CDR3 coding sequence is TGTGCCAGCAGTTTAACCGGGACAGGGCTCCAAGAGACCCAGTACTTC.

The rearrangement uses TRBV7-2 and TRBJ2-5; 9 nucleotides line up with TRBD2. V was pared by 5 bases and J by 5 bases, with 6 bases of the junction left unmatched. The germline V gene has CDR1 SGHTA and CDR2 FQGNSA. This CDR3 comprises 14 residues. The CDR3 DNA reads as TGTGCCAGCAGCCGTAGCGGGAGTGGTGAGACCCAGTACTTC. Translated, it gives CASSRSGSGETQYF.

The chain joins TRBV6-5 to TRBJ1-1; perhaps TRBD1 as D (5 bases). There are 14 residues in the CDR3. Looked up from germline, CDR1 is MNHEY and CDR2 is SVGAGI. V was pared by 8 bases and J by 0 bases, with 13 bases between. The CDR3 DNA reads as TGTGCCAGCGGCCCCGGGACCGTGAACACTGAAGCTTTCTTT. The encoded protein is CASGPGTVNTEAFF.

The chain recombines TRBV7-9 with TRBJ2-1, with D hard to call. From germline, CDR1 is SEHNR and CDR2 FQNEAQ (reference sequence). V was clipped by 3 bases and J by 2 bases, with 11 bases between them. The CDR3 runs to 15 residues. This CDR3 is CASSFGAPPYNEQFF. The CDR3 DNA sequence: TGTGCCAGCAGCTTTGGAGCCCCCCCCTACAATGAGCAGTTCTTC.

CDR3 sequence: CASRGPGSGANVLTF. The CDR3 nucleotides read TGTGCCAGCAGGGGTCCGGGGTCAGGGGCCAACGTCCTGACTTTC. The gene calls are TRBV25-1 and TRBJ2-6; a possible D gene is TRBD2 (5 bases). The germline gives CDR1 MGHDK, CDR2 SYGVNS. The CDR3 consists of 15 residues. V lost 6 bases and J 4 bases, leaving 13 bases between the germline ends.

This chain uses TRBV28 with TRBJ2-5, with 7 nucleotides matching TRBD2. Germline lookup yields CDR1 MDHEN and CDR2 SYDVKM. CDR3 length: 14 amino acids. The V and J ends lost 6 bases and 7 bases, in that order; junction bases with no gene match: 11. In DNA form, the CDR3 reads TGTGCCAGCAGAACCGGACTAGGCGGGGGGACCCAGTACTTC. Amino acid sequence: CASRTGLGGGTQYF.

The chain carries TRBV7-3 and TRBJ2-2; D unresolved. V was trimmed by 2 bases and J by 6 bases, leaving 13 bases between them. The CDR3 contains 15 residues. Germline assignment: CDR1 SGHTA and CDR2 FQGTGA. In DNA form, the CDR3 reads TGTGCCAGCAGCTTAGAGCTGGATCCTTCCGGGGAGCTGTTTTTT. Protein product: CASSLELDPSGELFF.